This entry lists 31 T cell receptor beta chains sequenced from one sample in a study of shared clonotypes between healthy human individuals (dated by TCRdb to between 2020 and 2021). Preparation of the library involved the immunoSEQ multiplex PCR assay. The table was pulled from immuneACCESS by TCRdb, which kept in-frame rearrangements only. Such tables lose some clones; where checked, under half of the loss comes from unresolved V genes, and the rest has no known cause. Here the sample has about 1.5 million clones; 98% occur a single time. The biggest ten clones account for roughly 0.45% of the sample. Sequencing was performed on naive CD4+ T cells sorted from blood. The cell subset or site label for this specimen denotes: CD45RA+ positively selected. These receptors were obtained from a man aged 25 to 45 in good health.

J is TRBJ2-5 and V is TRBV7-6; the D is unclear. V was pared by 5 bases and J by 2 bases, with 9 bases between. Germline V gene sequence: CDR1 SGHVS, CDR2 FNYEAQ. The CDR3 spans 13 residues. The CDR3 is CASSVSPQETQYF. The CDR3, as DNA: TGTGCCAGCAGCGTCTCTCCGCAAGAGACCCAGTACTTC.

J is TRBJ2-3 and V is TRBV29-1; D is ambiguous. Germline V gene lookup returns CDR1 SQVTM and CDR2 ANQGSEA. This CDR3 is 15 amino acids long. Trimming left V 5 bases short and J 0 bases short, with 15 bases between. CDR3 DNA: TGCAGCGTTCTCGGTTCCGCCTCTAGCACAGATACGCAGTATTTT. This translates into CSVLGSASSTDTQYF.

CDR3 residues: CASSLGVRQIANTGELFF. The CDR3 DNA follows: TGTGCCAGCAGCTTAGGAGTTCGCCAGATCGCGAACACCGGGGAGCTGTTTTTT. This sequence joins TRBV7-8 and TRBJ2-2; D is uncertain. The CDR3 is made up of 18 amino acids. V was cut by 1 base and J by 0 bases, with 15 bases left in between. Germline lookup yields CDR1 SGHVS and CDR2 FQNEAQ.

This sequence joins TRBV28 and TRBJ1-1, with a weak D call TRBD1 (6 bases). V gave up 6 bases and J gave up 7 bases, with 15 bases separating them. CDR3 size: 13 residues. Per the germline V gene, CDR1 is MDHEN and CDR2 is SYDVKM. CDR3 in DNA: TGTGCCAGCAGACGGACAGCGGATTATGAAGCTTTCTTT. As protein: CASRRTADYEAFF.

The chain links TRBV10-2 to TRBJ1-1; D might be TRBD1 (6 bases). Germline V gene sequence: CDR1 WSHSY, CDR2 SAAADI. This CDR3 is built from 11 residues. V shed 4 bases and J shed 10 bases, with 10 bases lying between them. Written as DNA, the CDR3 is TGCGCCAGCAGTGTAACAGGGTCAGCTTTCTTT. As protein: CASSVTGSAFF.

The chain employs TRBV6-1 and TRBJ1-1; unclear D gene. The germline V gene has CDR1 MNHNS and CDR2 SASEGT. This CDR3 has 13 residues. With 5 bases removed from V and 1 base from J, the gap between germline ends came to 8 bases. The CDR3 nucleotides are TGTGCCAGCAGTCCCGGCGGGAACACTGAAGCTTTCTTT. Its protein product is CASSPGGNTEAFF.

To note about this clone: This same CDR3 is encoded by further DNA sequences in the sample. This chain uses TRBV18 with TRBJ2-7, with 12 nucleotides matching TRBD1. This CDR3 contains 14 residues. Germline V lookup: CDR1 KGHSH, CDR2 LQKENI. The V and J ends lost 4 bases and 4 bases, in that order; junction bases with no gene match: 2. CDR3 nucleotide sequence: TGTGCCAGCTCACTGGGACAGGGGGCTTACGAGCAGTACTTC. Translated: CASSLGQGAYEQYF.

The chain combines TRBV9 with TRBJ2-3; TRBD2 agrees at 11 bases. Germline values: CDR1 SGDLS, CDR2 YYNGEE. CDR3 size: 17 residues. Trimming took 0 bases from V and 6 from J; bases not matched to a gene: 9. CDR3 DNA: TGTGCCAGCAGCGTAGTCCCAACTAGCGGGAGCTTCGATACGCAGTATTTT. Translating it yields CASSVVPTSGSFDTQYF.

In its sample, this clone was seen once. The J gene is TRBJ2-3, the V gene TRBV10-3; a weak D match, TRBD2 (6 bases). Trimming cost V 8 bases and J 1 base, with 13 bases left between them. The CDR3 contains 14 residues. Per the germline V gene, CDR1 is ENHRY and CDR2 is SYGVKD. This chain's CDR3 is CAISRSGRTDTQYF. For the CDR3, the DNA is TGTGCCATCTCACGCAGCGGGCGCACAGATACGCAGTATTTT.

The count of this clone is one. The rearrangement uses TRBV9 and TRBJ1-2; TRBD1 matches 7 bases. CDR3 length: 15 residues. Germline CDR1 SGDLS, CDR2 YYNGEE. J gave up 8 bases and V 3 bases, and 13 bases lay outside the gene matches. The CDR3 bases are TGTGCCAGCAGCGCGGGACAGTTAAGGCCAAAGGGCTACACCTTC. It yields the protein CASSAGQLRPKGYTF. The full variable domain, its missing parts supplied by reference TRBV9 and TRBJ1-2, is DSGVTQTPKHLITATGQRVTLRCSPRSGDLSVYWYQQSLDQGLQFLIQYYNGEERAKGNILERFSAQQFPDLHSELNLSSLELGDSALYFCASSAGQLRPKGYTFGSGTRLTVV.

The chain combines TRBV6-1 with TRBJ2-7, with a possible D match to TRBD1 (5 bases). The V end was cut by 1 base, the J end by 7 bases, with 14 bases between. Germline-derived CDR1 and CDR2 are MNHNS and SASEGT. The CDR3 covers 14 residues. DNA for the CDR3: TGTGCCAGCAGTGAAGTGGGGCAGGGCGTTGAGCAGTACTTC. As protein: CASSEVGQGVEQYF.

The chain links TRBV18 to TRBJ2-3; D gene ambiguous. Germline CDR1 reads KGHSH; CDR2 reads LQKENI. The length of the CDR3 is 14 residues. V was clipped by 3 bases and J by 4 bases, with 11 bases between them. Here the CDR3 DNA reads TGTGCCAGCTCACCTGGTTCAGGCTCAGATACGCAGTATTTT. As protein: CASSPGSGSDTQYF.

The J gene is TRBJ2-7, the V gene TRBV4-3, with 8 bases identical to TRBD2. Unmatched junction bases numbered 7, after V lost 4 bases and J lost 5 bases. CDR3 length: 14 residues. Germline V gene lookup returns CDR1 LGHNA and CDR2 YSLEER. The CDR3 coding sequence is TGCGCCAGCAGCCGGGGAATAGCGGGAAACGAGCAGTACTTC. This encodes CASSRGIAGNEQYF.

CDR3 in amino acids: CASSLDSSGGDTQYF. The CDR3 DNA reads as TGCGCCAGCAGCTTGGATTCTAGCGGGGGAGATACGCAGTATTTT. The rearrangement joins TRBV5-1 to TRBJ2-3, with 10 nucleotides matching TRBD2. CDR3 length: 15 residues. CDR1 is SGHRS, CDR2 YFSETQ, per germline. J gave up 5 bases and V 0 bases, and 3 bases lay outside the gene matches.

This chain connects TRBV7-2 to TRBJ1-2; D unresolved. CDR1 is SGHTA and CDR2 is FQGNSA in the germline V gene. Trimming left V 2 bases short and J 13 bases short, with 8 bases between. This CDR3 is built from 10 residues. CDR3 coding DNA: TGTGCCAGCAGCTTATTCATGGTCACCTTC. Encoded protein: CASSLFMVTF.

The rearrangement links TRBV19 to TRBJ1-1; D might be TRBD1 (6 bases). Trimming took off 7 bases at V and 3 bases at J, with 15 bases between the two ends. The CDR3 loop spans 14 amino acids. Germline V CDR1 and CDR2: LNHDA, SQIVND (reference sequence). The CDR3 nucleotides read TGTGCCAGTATCCTAGGACAGAGACACACTGAAGCTTTCTTT. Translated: CASILGQRHTEAFF. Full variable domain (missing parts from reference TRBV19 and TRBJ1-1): DGGITQSPKYLFRKEGQNVTLSCEQNLNHDAMYWYRQDPGQGLRLIYYSQIVNDFQKGDIAEGYSVSREKKESFPLTVTSAQKNPTAFYLCASILGQRHTEAFFGQGTRLTVV.

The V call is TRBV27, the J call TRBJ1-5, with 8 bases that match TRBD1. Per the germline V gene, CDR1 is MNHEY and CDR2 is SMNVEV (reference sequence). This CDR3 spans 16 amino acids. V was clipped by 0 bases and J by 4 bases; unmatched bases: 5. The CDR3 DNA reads TGTGCCAGCAGTTTATCTGTCCGGACAGGGAATCAGCCCCAGCATTTT. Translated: CASSLSVRTGNQPQHF.

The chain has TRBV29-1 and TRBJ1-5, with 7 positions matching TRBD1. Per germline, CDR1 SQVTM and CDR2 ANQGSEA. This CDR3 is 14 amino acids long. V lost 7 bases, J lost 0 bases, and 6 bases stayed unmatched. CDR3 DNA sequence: TGCAGCGCCATACAGGGGAGTAGCAATCAGCCCCAGCATTTT. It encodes CSAIQGSSNQPQHF.

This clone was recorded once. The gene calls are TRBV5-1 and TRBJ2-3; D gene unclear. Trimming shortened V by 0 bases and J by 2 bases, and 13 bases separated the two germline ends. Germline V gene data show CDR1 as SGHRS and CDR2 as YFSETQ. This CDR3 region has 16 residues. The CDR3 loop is CASSLETRQSTDTQYF. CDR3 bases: TGCGCCAGCAGCTTGGAGACAAGGCAATCCACAGATACGCAGTATTTT.

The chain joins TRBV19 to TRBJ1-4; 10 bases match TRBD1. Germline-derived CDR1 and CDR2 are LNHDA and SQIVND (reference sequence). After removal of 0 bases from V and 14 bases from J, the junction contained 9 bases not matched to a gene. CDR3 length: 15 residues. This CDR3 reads CASSIDSTGGSLLFF. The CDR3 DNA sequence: TGTGCCAGTAGTATAGACTCGACAGGGGGCTCGCTCCTGTTTTTT.

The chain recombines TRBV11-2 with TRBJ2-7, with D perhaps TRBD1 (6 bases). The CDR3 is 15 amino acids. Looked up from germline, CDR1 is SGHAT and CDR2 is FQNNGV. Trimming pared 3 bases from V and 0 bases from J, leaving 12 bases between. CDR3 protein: CASSFYQDSSYEQYF. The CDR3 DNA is TGTGCCAGCAGCTTCTATCAGGACAGCTCCTACGAGCAGTACTTC.

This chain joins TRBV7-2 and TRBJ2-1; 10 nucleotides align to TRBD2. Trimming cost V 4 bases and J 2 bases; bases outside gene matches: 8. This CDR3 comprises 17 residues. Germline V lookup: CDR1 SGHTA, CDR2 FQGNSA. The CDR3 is CASSSGGLAGAYNEQFF. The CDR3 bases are TGTGCCAGCAGCTCAGGAGGTCTAGCGGGAGCCTACAATGAGCAGTTCTTC. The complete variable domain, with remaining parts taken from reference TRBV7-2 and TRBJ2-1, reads GAGVSQSPSNKVTEKGKDVELRCDPISGHTALYWYRQSLGQGLEFLIYFQGNSAPDKSGLPSDRFSAERTGGSVSTLTIQRTQQEDSAVYLCASSSGGLAGAYNEQFFGPGTRLTVL.

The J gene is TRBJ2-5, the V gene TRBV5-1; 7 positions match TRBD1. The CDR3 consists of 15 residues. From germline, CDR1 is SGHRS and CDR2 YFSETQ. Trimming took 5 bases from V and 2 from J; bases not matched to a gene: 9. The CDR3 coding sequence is TGCGCCAGCAGTGATGAGGGACAGTATCAAGAGACCCAGTACTTC. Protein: CASSDEGQYQETQYF.

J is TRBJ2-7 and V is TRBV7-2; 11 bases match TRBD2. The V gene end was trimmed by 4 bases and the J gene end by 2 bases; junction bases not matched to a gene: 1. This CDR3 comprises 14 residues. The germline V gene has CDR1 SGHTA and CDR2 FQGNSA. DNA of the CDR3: TGTGCCAGCAGCTCACTAGCGGGAGCCTACGAGCAGTACTTC. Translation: CASSSLAGAYEQYF.

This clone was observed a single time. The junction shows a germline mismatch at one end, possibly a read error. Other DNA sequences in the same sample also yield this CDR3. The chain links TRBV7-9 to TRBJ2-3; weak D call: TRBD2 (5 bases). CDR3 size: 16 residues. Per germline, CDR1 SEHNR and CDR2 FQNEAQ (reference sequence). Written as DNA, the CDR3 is TGTGCCAGCAGTTTAGCACCGACGGGGTACACAGATACGCAGTATTTT. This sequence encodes CASSLAPTGYTDTQYF.

The CDR3: CASSFLGSEAFF. The CDR3 coding sequence is TGTGCCAGCAGCTTTTTGGGTTCTGAAGCTTTCTTT. The chain couples TRBV5-5 to TRBJ1-1; unclear D gene. V was clipped by 2 bases and J by 6 bases, with 8 bases between them. Germline CDR1 is SGHKS and CDR2 is YYEKEE (reference sequence). This CDR3 has 12 amino acids.

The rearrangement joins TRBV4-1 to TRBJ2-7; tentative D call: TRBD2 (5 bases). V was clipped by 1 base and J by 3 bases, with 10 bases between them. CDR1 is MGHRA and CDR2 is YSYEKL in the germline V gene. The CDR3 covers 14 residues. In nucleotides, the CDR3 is TGCGCCAGCAGCCAAGGAGGGTCAGGCTACGAGCAGTACTTC. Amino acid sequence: CASSQGGSGYEQYF.

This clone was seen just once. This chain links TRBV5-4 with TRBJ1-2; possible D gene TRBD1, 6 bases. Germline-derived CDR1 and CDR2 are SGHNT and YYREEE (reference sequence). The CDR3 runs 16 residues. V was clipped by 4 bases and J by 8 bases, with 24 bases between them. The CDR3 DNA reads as TGTGCCAGCAGCGATACCACGTGGGACACCTTTCGGGGCTACACCTTC. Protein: CASSDTTWDTFRGYTF.

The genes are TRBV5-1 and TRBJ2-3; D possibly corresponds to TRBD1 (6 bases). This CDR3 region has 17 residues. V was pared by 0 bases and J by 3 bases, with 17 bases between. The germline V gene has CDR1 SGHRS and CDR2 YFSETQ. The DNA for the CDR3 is TGCGCCAGCAGCTTGGGGGGGACACTACGTAAGACAGATACGCAGTATTTT. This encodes CASSLGGTLRKTDTQYF.

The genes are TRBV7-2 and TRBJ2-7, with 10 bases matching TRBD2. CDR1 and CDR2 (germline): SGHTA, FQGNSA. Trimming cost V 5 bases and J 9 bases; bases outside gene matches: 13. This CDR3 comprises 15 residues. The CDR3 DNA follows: TGTGCCAGCAGCGTCCCTACTAGCGGGACCCTCGGGCAGTACTTC. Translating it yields CASSVPTSGTLGQYF.

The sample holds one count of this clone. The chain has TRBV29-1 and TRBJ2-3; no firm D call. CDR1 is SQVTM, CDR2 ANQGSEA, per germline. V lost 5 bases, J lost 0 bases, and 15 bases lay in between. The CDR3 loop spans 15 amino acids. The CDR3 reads CSVLGQAESTDTQYF. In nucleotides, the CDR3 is TGCAGCGTTCTAGGGCAGGCCGAGAGCACAGATACGCAGTATTTT.